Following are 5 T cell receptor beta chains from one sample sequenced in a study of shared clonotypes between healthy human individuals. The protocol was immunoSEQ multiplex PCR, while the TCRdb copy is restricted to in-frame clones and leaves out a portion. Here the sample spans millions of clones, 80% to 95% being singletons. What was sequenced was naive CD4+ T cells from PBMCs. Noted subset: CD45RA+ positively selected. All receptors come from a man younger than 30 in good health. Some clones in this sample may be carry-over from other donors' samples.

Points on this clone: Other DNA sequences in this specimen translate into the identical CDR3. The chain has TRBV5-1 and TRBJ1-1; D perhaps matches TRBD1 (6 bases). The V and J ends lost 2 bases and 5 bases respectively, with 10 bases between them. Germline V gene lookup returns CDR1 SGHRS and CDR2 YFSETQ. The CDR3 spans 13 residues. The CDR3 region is CASSFGGGTEAFF. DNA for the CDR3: TGCGCCAGCAGCTTTGGGGGCGGTACTGAAGCTTTCTTT. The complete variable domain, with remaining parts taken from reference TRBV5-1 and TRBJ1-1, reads KAGVTQTPRYLIKTRGQQVTLSCSPISGHRSVSWYQQTPGQGLQFLFEYFSETQRNKGNFPGRFSGRQFSNSRSEMNVSTLELGDSALYLCASSFGGGTEAFFGQGTRLTVV.

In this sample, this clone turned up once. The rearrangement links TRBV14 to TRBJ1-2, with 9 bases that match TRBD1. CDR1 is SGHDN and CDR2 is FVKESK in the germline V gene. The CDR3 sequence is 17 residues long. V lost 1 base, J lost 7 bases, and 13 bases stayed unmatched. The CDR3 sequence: CASSQALDRGSGRGYTF. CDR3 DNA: TGTGCCAGCAGCCAAGCCTTAGACAGGGGGTCCGGACGTGGCTACACCTTC.

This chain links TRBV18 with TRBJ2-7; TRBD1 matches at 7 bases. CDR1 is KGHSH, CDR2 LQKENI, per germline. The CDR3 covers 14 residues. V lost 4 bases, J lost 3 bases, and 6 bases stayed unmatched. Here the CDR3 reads CASSLARQGYEQYF. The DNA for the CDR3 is TGTGCCAGCTCACTCGCGCGACAGGGCTACGAGCAGTACTTC.

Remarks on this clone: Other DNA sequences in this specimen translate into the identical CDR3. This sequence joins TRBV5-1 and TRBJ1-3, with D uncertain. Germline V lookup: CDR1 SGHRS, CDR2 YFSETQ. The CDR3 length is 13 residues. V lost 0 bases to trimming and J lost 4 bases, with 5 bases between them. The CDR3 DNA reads TGCGCCAGCAGCTTGGACTCAGGAAACACCATATATTTT. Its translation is CASSLDSGNTIYF.

CDR3: CASSIVSTSEQYF. The CDR3 DNA reads TGTGCCAGTAGTATAGTGTCGACTAGTGAGCAGTACTTC. This chain links TRBV19 with TRBJ2-7; a possible D gene is TRBD2 (6 bases). In germline, CDR1 is LNHDA, CDR2 SQIVND (reference sequence). V lost 1 base to trimming and J lost 7 bases, with 11 bases between them. The CDR3 contains 13 residues.